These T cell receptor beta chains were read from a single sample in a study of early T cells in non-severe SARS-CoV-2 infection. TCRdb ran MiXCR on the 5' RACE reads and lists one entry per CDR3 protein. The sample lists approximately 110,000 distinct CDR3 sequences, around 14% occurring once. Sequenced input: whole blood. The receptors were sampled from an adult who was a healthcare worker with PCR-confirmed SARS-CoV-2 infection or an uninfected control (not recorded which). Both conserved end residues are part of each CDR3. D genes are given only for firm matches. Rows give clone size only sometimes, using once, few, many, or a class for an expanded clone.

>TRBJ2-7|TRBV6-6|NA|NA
TGTGCCAGCAGTTACCCCGCCCAATCCTACGAGCAGTACTTC
CASSYPAQSYEQYF
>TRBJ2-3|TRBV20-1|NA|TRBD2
TGCAGTGCTAGAGAACCCCTAGCGGGAAACACGAATACGCAGTATTTT
CSAREPLAGNTNTQYF
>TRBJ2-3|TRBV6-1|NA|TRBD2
TGTGCCAGTGGGACTAGCGGTAATACAGATACGCAGTATTTT
CASGTSGNTDTQYF
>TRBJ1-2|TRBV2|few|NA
TGTGCCAGCCTCACCCGCAGCTATGGCTACACCTTC
CASLTRSYGYTF
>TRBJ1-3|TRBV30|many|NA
TGTGCCTGCTCCAGGGAGACTGGAAACACCATATATTTT
CACSRETGNTIYF
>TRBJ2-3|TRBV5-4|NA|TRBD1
TGTGTCAGCAGCTACAGGGGAACAGATACGCAGTATTTT
CVSSYRGTDTQYF
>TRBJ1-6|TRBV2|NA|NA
TGTGCCAGCAAGTGGGGGAGAGATTCACCCCTCCACTTT
CASKWGRDSPLHF
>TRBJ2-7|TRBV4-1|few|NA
TGCGCCAGCAGCCATGTGGGGGACCGCCTTGTGCAGTACTTC
CASSHVGDRLVQYF
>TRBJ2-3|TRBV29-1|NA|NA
TGCAGCGTTGGGACAACAGATACGCAGTATTTT
CSVGTTDTQYF
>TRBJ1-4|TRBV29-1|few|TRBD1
TGCAGCGTCCTTGGGACAGGGGACGAAAAACTGTTTTTT
CSVLGTGDEKLFF
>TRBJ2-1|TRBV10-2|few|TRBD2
TGCGCCAGCAGTCGCGGACTAGCGGGGGGTACTACCTACAATGAGCAGTTCTTC
CASSRGLAGGTTYNEQFF
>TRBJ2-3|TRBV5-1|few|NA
TGCGCCAGCAGCTTGGAGGTGGGGACCACAGATACGCAGTATTTT
CASSLEVGTTDTQYF
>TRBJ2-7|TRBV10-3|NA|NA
TGTGCCATCTCGAACCCCAGGACCGGGACCGAGCAGTACTTC
CAISNPRTGTEQYF
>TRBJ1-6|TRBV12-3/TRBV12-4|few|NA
TGTGCCAGCAGTTTTGGGGATTCACCCCTCCACTTT
CASSFGDSPLHF
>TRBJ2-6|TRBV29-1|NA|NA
TGCAGCGTTCTACAGGGGGCCAACGTCCTGACTTTC
CSVLQGANVLTF
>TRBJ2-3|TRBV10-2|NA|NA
TGCGCCAGCAGTGAGGTGGGGCCCCTGGGAGATACGCAGTATTTT
CASSEVGPLGDTQYF
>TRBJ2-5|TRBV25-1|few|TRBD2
TGTGCCAGCAGTCTCCTAGCGGGCACCCGCGAGACCCAGTACTTC
CASSLLAGTRETQYF
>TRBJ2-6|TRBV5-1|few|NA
TGCGCCAGCAGCCCGACAGATGGGGCCAACGTCCTGACTTTC
CASSPTDGANVLTF
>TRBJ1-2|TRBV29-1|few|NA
TGCAGCGCAGACTTCGGAGGCTATGGCTACACCTTC
CSADFGGYGYTF
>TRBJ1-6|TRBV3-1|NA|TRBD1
TGTGCCAGCAGCCAACGGCAGGGGGCCTCACCCCTCCACTTT
CASSQRQGASPLHF
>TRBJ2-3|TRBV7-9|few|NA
TGTGCCAGCAGCTTTCCGGGGCTTAGCACAGATACGCAGTATTTT
CASSFPGLSTDTQYF
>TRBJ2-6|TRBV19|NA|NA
TGTGCCAGTAGTATTGGACGGGGACTCTCTGGGGCCAACGTCCTGACTTTC
CASSIGRGLSGANVLTF
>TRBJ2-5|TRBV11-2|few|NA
TGTGCCAGCAGCTTCGGCGGCCGGGAGACCCAGTACTTC
CASSFGGRETQYF
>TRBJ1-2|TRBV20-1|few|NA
TGCAGTGCTAGAGATTTGGCGCGGTCGCTTGGCTACACCTTC
CSARDLARSLGYTF
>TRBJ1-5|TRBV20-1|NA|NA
TGCAGTGCTAGCACGGGGACGAATCAGCCCCAGCATTTT
CSASTGTNQPQHF
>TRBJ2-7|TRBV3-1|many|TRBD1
TGTGCCAGCAGACCGGGACAGGGGAGCTACGAGCAGTACTTC
CASRPGQGSYEQYF
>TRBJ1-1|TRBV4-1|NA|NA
TGCGCCAGCAGCCAAGATGGTCTGGGGTCCAACACTGAAGCTTTCTTT
CASSQDGLGSNTEAFF
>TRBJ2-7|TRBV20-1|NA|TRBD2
TGCAGTGCCCCCGGACTAGCGGGGGGCCCGCGACGCGAGCAGTACTTC
CSAPGLAGGPRREQYF
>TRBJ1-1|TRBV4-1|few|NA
TGCGCCAGCAGCCAAGGGTCCTTACGGGTTACTGAAGCTTTCTTT
CASSQGSLRVTEAFF
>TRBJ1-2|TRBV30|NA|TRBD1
TGTGCCTGGAGTGTTGGGGACAGCTATGGCTACACCTTC
CAWSVGDSYGYTF
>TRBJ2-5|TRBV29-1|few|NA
TGCAGCGCCGTCGACCCCAAAGGGATTGAGACCCAGTACTTC
CSAVDPKGIETQYF
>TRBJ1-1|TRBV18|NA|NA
TGTGCCGGCTCGGCACTGGCTCTCGATAACACTGAAGCTTTCTTT
CAGSALALDNTEAFF
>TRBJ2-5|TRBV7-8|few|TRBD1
TGTGCCAGCAGCTTACCCCGGGGGACAGGGATTATGAGTGAGACCCAGTACTTC
CASSLPRGTGIMSETQYF
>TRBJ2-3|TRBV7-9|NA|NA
TGTGCCAGCGCAGGTGGGGATACGCAGTATTTT
CASAGGDTQYF
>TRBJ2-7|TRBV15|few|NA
TGTGCCACCAGCAGGGCCGACGGCAGGCAGTACTTC
CATSRADGRQYF
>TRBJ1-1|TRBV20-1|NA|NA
TGCAGTGCTAGAGATGCCCCCAATGTCGACACTGAAGCTTTCTTT
CSARDAPNVDTEAFF
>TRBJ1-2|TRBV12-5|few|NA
TGTGCTAGTGGTTCACCAGGAGGAGCTAACTATGGCTACACCTTC
CASGSPGGANYGYTF
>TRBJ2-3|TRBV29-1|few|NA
TGCAGCGTTGCCCCAGGGACGGAAGATACGCAGTATTTT
CSVAPGTEDTQYF
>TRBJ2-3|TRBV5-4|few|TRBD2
TGTGCCAGCAGCTTGGGCGGGGGGGGCTCAGATACGCAGTATTTT
CASSLGGGGSDTQYF
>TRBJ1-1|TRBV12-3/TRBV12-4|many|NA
TGTGCCAGCACTCGGGTTGGGACTGAAGCTTTCTTT
CASTRVGTEAFF
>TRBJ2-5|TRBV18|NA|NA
TGTGCCAGCTCAGGGCTCTCAGAGACCCAGTACTTC
CASSGLSETQYF
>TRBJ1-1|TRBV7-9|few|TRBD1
TGTGCCAGCAGCTCAACGGACAGGGGGAACACTGAAGCTTTCTTT
CASSSTDRGNTEAFF
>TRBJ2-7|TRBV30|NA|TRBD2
TGTGCCTGGGGGAGCGGGGCCTTCTCCTACGAGCAGTACTTC
CAWGSGAFSYEQYF